The 7 T cell receptor beta chains given below trace back to one sample, sequenced in a study of early T cells in non-severe SARS-CoV-2 infection. TCRdb reprocessed the 5' RACE reads with MiXCR, giving one entry per CDR3 protein. The profile shows around 67,000 distinct CDR3 sequences, more than 9.5% of them singletons. Specimen: whole blood, collected at baseline. Receptors were obtained from an adult who was a healthcare worker with PCR-confirmed SARS-CoV-2 infection or an uninfected control (not recorded which).

This clonotype has only a few counts. This chain joins TRBV18 and TRBJ2-2; a weak D match, TRBD2 (5 bases). Germline V gene sequence: CDR1 KGHSH, CDR2 LQKENI. The CDR3 sequence is 14 residues long. The ends were cut back, 0 bases at V and 7 bases at J, with 9 bases in the middle. CDR3 sequence: CASSPPRVIGELFF. CDR3 DNA: TGTGCCAGCTCACCACCGCGGGTGATCGGGGAGCTGTTTTTT.

This clonotype was seen more than once but under ten times. The chain is built from TRBV30 and TRBJ1-1; tentative D call: TRBD1 (5 bases). The CDR3 runs 13 residues. Germline CDR1 reads GTSNPN; CDR2 reads SVGIG (reference sequence). Trimming took off 3 bases at V and 4 bases at J, with 12 bases between the two ends. Here the CDR3 reads CAWRGGYGTEAFF. The CDR3 coding sequence is TGTGCCTGGAGGGGGGGTTATGGCACTGAAGCTTTCTTT.

This clonotype appeared a few times. This chain links TRBV19 with TRBJ2-3, with TRBD1 as a possible D gene (6 bases). Trimming removed 5 bases from V and 2 bases from J, with 11 bases in between. The length of the CDR3 is 14 residues. Germline V lookup: CDR1 LNHDA, CDR2 SQIVND (reference sequence). The CDR3 region has the DNA TGTGCCAGTAGTGTGGACAGCCCCACAGATACGCAGTATTTT. Translated, it gives CASSVDSPTDTQYF.

This clonotype was counted only a few times. V gene TRBV6-2 or TRBV6-3 combines with J gene TRBJ2-7; TRBD1 is a possible D gene (6 bases). Germline assignment: CDR1 MNHEY and CDR2 SVGEGT. CDR3 length: 13 residues. The V and J ends lost 5 bases and 1 base respectively, with 9 bases between them. The CDR3 DNA follows: TGTGCCAGCAGTGACAGGAAATCCTACGAGCAGTACTTC. This gives the protein CASSDRKSYEQYF.

The chain's CDR3 is CASRVSGANVLTF. The CDR3 DNA follows: TGTGCCAGCAGGGTCTCTGGGGCCAACGTCCTGACTTTC. The rearrangement links TRBV12-3 or TRBV12-4 to TRBJ2-6; unclear D gene. The V end was cut by 6 bases, the J end by 0 bases, with 3 bases between. The CDR3 length is 13 residues.

The rearrangement uses TRBV4-1 and TRBJ2-4; D is uncertain. The CDR3 consists of 14 residues. V was clipped by 0 bases and J by 5 bases, with 8 bases between them. Germline CDR1 and CDR2: MGHRA and YSYEKL. CDR3 sequence reads: CASSQELTQNIQYF. The CDR3 DNA sequence: TGCGCCAGCAGCCAAGAATTGACTCAAAACATTCAGTACTTC.

This clonotype was observed a few times. The chain joins TRBV7-9 to TRBJ2-3; D is perhaps TRBD1 or TRBD2 (6 bases each). There are 14 residues in the CDR3. The germline V gene has CDR1 SEHNR and CDR2 FQNEAQ (reference sequence). Trimming cost V 8 bases and J 2 bases, with 14 bases left between them. The CDR3 DNA is TGTGCCAGCCGCCCCGGGGGCTTCACAGATACGCAGTATTTT. Amino acid sequence: CASRPGGFTDTQYF.